This T cell receptor beta chain was recovered during a study of T-cell memory formation after mild COVID-19. In the study overall: Among the donors, TCR clusters were largely specific to each donor.

Via MiXCR, TCRdb re-called the 5' RACE reads, giving one row per CDR3 protein. In the table there are about 170,000 distinct CDR3 sequences, about an eighth of which are singletons. Of note for this clonotype: Its antigen is still unknown.

The CDR3 runs to 15 residues. CDR1 is SGDLS and CDR2 is YYNGEE in the germline V gene. Trimming took 4 bases from V and 6 from J; bases not matched to a gene: 10. Overall study findings and caveats: Clones that contracted from day 15 to 85 were balanced CD4/CD8, while later expanders leaned CD4+.

Specimen: PBMCs or a T cell subset sorted from them (not recorded which). The chain uses TRBV9 and TRBJ2-1; 7 bases align to TRBD2. This sequence was found in a young man who had mild COVID-19 (a few samples of this study predate the infection). Cell type and time point are not known. In DNA, the CDR3 is TGTGCCAGCAGCCCCGGAAGGGGACTAAGCAATGAGCAGTTCTTC. Translating it yields CASSPGRGLSNEQFF.